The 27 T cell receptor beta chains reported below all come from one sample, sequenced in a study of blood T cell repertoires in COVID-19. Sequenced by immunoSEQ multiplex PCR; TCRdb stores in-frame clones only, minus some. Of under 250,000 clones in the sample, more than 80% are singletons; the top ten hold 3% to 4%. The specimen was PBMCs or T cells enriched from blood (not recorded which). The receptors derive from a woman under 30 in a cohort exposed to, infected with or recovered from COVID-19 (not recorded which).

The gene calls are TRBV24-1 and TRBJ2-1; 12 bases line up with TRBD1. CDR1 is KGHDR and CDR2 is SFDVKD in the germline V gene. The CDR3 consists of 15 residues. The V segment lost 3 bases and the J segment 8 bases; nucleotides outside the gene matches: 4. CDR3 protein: CATSDPGTGGDEQFF. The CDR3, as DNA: TGTGCCACCAGTGATCCAGGGACAGGGGGCGATGAGCAGTTCTTC.

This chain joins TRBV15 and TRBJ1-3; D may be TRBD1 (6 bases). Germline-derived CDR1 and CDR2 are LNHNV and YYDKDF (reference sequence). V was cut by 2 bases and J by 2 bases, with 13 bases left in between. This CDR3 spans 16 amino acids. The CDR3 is CATSRKPGQTGNTIYF. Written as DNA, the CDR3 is TGTGCCACCAGCAGAAAACCGGGACAAACTGGAAACACCATATATTTT.

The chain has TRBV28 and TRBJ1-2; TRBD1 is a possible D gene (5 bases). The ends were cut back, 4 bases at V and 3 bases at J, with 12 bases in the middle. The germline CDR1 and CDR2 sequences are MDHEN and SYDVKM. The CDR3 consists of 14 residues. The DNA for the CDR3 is TGTGCCAGCAGTTCCCCCGACAGATACTATGGCTACACCTTC. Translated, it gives CASSSPDRYYGYTF.

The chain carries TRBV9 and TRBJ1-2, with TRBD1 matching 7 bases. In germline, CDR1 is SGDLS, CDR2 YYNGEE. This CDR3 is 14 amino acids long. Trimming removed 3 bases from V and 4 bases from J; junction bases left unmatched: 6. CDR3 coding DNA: TGTGCCAGCAGCGCGACAGGGTCGGGCTATGGCTACACCTTC. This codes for CASSATGSGYGYTF.

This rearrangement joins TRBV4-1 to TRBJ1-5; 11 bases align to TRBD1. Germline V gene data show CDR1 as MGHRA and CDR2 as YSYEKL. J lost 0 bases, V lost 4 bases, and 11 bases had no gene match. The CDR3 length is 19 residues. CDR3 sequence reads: CASSLGGTGGFDSNQPQHF. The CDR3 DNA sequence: TGCGCCAGCAGCCTCGGGGGGACAGGGGGTTTCGATAGCAATCAGCCCCAGCATTTT.

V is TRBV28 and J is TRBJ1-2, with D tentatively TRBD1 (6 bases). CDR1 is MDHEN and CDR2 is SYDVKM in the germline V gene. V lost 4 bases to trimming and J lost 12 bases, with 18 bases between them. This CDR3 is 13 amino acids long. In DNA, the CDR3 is TGTGCCAGCAGTTCTGGACAGAATGGAGGCCACACCTTC. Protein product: CASSSGQNGGHTF.

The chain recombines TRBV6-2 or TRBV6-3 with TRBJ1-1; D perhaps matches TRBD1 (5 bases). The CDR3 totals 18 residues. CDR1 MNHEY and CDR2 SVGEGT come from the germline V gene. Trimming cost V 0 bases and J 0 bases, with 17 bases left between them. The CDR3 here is CASSYSRQGNGLNTEAFF. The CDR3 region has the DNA TGTGCCAGCAGTTACTCGAGGCAGGGTAATGGTTTGAACACTGAAGCTTTCTTT.

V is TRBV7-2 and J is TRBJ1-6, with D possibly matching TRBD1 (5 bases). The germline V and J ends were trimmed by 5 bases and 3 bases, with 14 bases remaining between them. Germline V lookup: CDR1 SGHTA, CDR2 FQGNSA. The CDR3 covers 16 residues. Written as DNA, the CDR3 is TGTGCCAGCAGCCCCGACGGGGGTTACTATAATTCACCCCTCCACTTT. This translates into CASSPDGGYYNSPLHF. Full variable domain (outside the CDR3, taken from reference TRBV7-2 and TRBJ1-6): GAGVSQSPSNKVTEKGKDVELRCDPISGHTALYWYRQSLGQGLEFLIYFQGNSAPDKSGLPSDRFSAERTGGSVSTLTIQRTQQEDSAVYLCASSPDGGYYNSPLHFGNGTRLTVT.

The CDR3, as DNA: TGTGCCAGCAGCCAATCCACAGGGGCGCAAGAGACCCAGTACTTC. It translates to CASSQSTGAQETQYF. The chain couples TRBV3-1 (or the pseudogene TRBV3-2) to TRBJ2-5, with 7 bases identical to TRBD1. J gave up 2 bases and V 2 bases, and 5 bases lay outside the gene matches. The CDR3 runs to 15 residues. The germline V gene has CDR1 LGHDT and CDR2 YNNKEL (reference sequence).

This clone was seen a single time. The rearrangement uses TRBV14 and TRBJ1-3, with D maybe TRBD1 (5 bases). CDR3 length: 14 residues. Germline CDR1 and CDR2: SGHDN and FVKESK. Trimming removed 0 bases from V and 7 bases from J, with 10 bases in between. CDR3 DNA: TGTGCCAGCAGCCAAGAAGGGGATTGGAACACCATATATTTT. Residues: CASSQEGDWNTIYF. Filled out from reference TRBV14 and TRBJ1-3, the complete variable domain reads EAGVTQFPSHSVIEKGQTVTLRCDPISGHDNLYWYRRVMGKEIKFLLHFVKESKQDESGMPNNRFLAERTGGTYSTLKVQPAELEDSGVYFCASSQEGDWNTIYFGEGSWLTVV.

The CDR3 is CASSGGWAEAGLQETQYF. As DNA, the CDR3 is TGTGCCAGCAGCGGAGGGTGGGCAGAAGCGGGACTACAAGAGACCCAGTACTTC. The chain combines TRBV5-4 with TRBJ2-5; 7 bases line up with TRBD2. Germline V gives CDR1 SGHNT, CDR2 YYREEE (reference sequence). J gave up 2 bases and V 4 bases, and 17 bases lay outside the gene matches. The length of the CDR3 is 18 residues.

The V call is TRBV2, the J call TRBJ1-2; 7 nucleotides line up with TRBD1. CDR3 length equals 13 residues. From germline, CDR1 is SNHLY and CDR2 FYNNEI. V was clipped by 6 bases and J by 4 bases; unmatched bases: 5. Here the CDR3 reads CASRATGVYGYTF. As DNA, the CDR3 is TGTGCCAGCAGAGCTACAGGGGTCTATGGCTACACCTTC. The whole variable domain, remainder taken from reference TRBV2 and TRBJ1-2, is EPEVTQTPSHQVTQMGQEVILRCVPISNHLYFYWYRQILGQKVEFLVSFYNNEISEKSEIFDDQFSVERPDGSNFTLKIRSTKLEDSAMYFCASRATGVYGYTFGSGTRLTVV.

CDR3 bases: TGTGCGGTGAGACAGGGAGGTCAGCCCCAGCATTTT. Translation gives CAVRQGGQPQHF. The chain combines TRBV12-3 or TRBV12-4 with TRBJ1-5, with TRBD1 matching 7 bases. This CDR3 is 12 amino acids long.

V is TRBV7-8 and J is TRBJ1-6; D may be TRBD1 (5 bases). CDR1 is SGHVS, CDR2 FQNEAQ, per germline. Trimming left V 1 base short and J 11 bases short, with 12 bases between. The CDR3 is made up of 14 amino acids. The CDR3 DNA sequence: TGTGCCAGCAGCTTAGTAACCAGGGTTGCACCCCTCCACTTT. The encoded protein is CASSLVTRVAPLHF. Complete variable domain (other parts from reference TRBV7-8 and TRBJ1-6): GAGVSQSPRYKVAKRGQDVALRCDPISGHVSLFWYQQALGQGPEFLTYFQNEAQLDKSGLPSDRFFAERPEGSVSTLKIQRTQQEDSAVYLCASSLVTRVAPLHFGNGTRLTVT.

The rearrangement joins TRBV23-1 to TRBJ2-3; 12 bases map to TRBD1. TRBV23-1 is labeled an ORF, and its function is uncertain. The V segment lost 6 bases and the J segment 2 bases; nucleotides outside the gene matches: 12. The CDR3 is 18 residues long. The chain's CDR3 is CASSPWGTGGYLTDTQYF. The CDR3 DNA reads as TGCGCCAGCAGCCCATGGGGGACAGGGGGCTATCTCACAGATACGCAGTATTTT.

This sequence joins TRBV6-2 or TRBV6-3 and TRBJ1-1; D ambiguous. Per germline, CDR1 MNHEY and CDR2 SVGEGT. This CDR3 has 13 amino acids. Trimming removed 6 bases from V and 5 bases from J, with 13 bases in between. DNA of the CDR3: TGTGCCAGCAGCCAAGAACCGGGGACTGAAGCTTTCTTT. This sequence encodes CASSQEPGTEAFF.

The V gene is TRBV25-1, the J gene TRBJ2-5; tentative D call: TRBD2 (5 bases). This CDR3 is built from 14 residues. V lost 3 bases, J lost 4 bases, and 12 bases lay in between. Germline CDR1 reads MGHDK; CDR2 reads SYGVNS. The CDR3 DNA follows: TGTGCCAGCAGTGACCATGGGAGTCGAGAGACCCAGTACTTC. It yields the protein CASSDHGSRETQYF.

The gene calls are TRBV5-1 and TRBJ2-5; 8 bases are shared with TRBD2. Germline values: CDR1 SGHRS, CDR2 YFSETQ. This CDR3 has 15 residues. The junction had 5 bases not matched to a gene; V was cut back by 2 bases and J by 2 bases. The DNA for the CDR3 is TGCGCCAGCAGCTTAGGCCCTAGCGGGCAAGAGACCCAGTACTTC. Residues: CASSLGPSGQETQYF.

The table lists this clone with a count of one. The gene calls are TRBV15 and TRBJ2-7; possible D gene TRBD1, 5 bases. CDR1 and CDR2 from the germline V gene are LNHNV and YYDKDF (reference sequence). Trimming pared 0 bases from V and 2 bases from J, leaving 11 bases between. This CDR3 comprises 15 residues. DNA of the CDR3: TGTGCCACCAGCAGAGATCTGGCAGGGCCCTACGAGCAGTACTTC. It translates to CATSRDLAGPYEQYF.

The CDR3 bases are TGTGCCAGCAGCTTGTTTGGGACAAGCTCTGGAAACACCATATATTTT. It encodes CASSLFGTSSGNTIYF. J is TRBJ1-3 and V is TRBV5-4; tentatively, D is TRBD1 (6 bases). CDR1 is SGHNT and CDR2 is YYREEE in the germline V gene (reference sequence). Trimming removed 1 base at V and 0 bases at J, with 11 bases between. The CDR3 totals 16 residues.

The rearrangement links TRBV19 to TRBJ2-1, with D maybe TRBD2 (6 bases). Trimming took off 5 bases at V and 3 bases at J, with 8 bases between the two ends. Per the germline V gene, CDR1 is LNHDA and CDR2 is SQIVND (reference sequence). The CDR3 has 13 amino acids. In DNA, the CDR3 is TGTGCCAGTAGTTTAGCGGTCTACAATGAGCAGTTCTTC. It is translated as CASSLAVYNEQFF.

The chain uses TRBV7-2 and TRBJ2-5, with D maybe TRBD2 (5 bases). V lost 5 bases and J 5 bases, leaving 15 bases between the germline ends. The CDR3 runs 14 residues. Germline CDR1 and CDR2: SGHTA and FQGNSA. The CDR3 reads CASSPHRGVETQYF. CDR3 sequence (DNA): TGTGCCAGCAGCCCCCACCGGGGTGTTGAGACCCAGTACTTC.

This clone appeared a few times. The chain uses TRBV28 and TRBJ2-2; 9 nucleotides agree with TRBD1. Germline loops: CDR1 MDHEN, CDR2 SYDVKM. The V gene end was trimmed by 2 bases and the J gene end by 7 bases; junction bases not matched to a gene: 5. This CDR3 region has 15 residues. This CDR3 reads CASSLDRGFGGELFF. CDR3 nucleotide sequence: TGTGCCAGCAGTTTAGACAGGGGGTTCGGCGGGGAGCTGTTTTTT.

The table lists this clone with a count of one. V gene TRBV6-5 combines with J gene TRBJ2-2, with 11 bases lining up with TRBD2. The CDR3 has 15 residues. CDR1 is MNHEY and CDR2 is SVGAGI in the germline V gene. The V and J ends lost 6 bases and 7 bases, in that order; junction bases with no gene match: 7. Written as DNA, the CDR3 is TGTGCCAGCAGCCAAACTAGCGGGAGCATCGGGGAGCTGTTTTTT. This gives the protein CASSQTSGSIGELFF.

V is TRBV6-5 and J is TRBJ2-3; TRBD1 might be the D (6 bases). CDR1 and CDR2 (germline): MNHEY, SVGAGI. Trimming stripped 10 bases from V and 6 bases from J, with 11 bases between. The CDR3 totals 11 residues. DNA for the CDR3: TGTGCCATCCAGAGGGGGGATACGCAGTATTTT. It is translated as CAIQRGDTQYF.

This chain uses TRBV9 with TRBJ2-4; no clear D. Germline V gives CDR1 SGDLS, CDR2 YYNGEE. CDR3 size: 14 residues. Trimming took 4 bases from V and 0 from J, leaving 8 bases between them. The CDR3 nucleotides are TGTGCCAGCAGCCCCTCCGGAGCCAAAAACATTCAGTACTTC. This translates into CASSPSGAKNIQYF.

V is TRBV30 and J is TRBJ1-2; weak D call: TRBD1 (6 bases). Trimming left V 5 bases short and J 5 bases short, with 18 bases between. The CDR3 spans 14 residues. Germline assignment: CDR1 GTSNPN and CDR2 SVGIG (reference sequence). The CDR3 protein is CAWVPRRGKYGYTF. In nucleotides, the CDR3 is TGTGCCTGGGTGCCCCGAAGGGGGAAGTATGGCTACACCTTC.